One sample yielded the 3 T cell receptor beta chains listed below, sequenced in a study of PD-1 and CTLA-4 blockade in melanoma. Sequenced by immunoSEQ multiplex PCR; TCRdb stores in-frame clones only, minus some. The table includes 25,000 to 35,000 clones, roughly 91% detected once. This material consisted of CD8+ T cells from peripheral blood, taken before anti-PD-1 treatment. These receptors originate from a human donor with melanoma.

The gene calls are TRBV27 and TRBJ2-5; the D gene is possibly TRBD1 (6 bases). From germline, CDR1 is MNHEY and CDR2 SMNVEV (reference sequence). The ends were cut back, 3 bases at V and 5 bases at J, with 13 bases in the middle. This CDR3 spans 14 amino acids. CDR3 sequence (DNA): TGTGCCAGCAGTTTTGTGGCAGGGGACGAGACCCAGTACTTC. This gives the protein CASSFVAGDETQYF.

This rearrangement joins TRBV7-9 to TRBJ1-4, with D hard to call. Germline V gene lookup returns CDR1 SEHNR and CDR2 FQNEAQ (reference sequence). Trimming pared 0 bases from V and 5 bases from J, leaving 10 bases between. This CDR3 comprises 15 residues. CDR3 sequence: CASSLAKAANEKLFF. DNA for the CDR3: TGTGCCAGCAGCTTAGCGAAGGCAGCAAATGAAAAACTGTTTTTT.

The CDR3 reads CASSLKADSYNEQFF. The CDR3 coding sequence is TGTGCCAGCAGTTTAAAGGCGGACTCCTACAATGAGCAGTTCTTC. This chain connects TRBV27 to TRBJ2-1; D is undetermined. Per germline, CDR1 MNHEY and CDR2 SMNVEV (reference sequence). The CDR3 spans 15 residues. Trimming took off 2 bases at V and 0 bases at J, with 8 bases between the two ends.